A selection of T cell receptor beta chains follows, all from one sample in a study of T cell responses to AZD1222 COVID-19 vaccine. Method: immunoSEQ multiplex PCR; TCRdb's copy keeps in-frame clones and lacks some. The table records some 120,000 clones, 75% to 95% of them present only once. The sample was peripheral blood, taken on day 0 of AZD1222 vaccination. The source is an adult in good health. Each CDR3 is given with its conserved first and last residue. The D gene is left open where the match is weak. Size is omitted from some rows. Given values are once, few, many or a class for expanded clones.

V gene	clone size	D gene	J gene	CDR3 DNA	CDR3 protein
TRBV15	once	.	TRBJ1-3	TGTGCCACCAGCAGAGAGGAGACATCTGGAAACACCATATATTTT	CATSREETSGNTIYF
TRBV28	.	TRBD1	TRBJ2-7	TGTGCCAGCAGGACAGGGGGCGCAGGTTCCTACGAGCAGTACTTC	CASRTGGAGSYEQYF
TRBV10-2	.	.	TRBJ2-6	TGCGCCAGCAGCGCAGGGCCTGGGGCCAACGTCCTGACTTTC	CASSAGPGANVLTF
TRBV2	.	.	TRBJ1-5	TGTGCCAGCAGGGGGCCTAATAGCAATCAGCCCCAGCATTTT	CASRGPNSNQPQHF
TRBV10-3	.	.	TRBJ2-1	TGTGCCATCACGGCAGGGGACGGGAATGAGCAGTTCTTC	CAITAGDGNEQFF
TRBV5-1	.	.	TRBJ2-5	TGCGCCAGCAGCTTGGGGCAACAAGAGACCCAGTACTTC	CASSLGQQETQYF
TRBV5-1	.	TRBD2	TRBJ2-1	TGCGCCAGCAGCTTATTCGGGACTAGCGCTATGTTTTCCTACAATGAGCAGTTCTTC	CASSLFGTSAMFSYNEQFF
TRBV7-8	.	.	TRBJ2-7	TGTGCCAGCAGCTTATTTGGGGGCGCGACATTTGACGAGCAGTACTTC	CASSLFGGATFDEQYF
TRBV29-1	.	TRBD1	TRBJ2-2	TGCAGCGGGAGGACAGGGGCCCCAGAGACCGGGGAGCTGTTTTTT	CSGRTGAPETGELFF
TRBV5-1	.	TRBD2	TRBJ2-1	TGCGCCAGCAGCTTGGGCGGGAGCTCCTACAATGAGCAGTTCTTC	CASSLGGSSYNEQFF
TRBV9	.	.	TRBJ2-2	TGTGCCAGCAGCGTAGTGGAGCGGTGGGGCGGGGAGCTGTTTTTT	CASSVVERWGGELFF
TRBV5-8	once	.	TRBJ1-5	TGTGCCAGCAGCTTGAAAGGGACGGATCCGCCCCAGCATTTT	CASSLKGTDPPQHF
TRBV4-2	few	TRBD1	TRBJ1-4	TGTGCCAGCAGCCAAGTACAGGGGGCTGGTGAAAAACTGTTTTTT	CASSQVQGAGEKLFF
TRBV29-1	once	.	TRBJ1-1	TGCAGCGTTAAGAACACTGAAGCTTTCTTT	CSVKNTEAFF
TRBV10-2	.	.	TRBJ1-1	TGCGCCAGCAGTGTAAAGGACAGGAACACTGAAGCTTTCTTT	CASSVKDRNTEAFF
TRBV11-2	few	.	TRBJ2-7	TGTGCCAGCAGCTTAGCTCGGGAGCAGTACTTC	CASSLAREQYF
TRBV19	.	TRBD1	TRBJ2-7	TGTGCCAGTAGTATCCCGGGACAGGGGTCGATTGGGCAGTACTTC	CASSIPGQGSIGQYF
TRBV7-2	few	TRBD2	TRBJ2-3	TGTGCCAGCAGCTTCGCGGGAGGATGGGGAGATACGCAGTATTTT	CASSFAGGWGDTQYF
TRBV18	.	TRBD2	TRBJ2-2	TGTGCCAGCTCATCTTTAGCGGGAGATCCGGGCGGGGAGCTGTTTTTT	CASSSLAGDPGGELFF
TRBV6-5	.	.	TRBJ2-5	TGTGCCAGCAGCTGGATTGTTCAAGAGACCCAGTACTTC	CASSWIVQETQYF
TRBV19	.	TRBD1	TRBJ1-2	TGTGCCACTCTTCTCGGGACAGGAATTAACTATGGCTACACCTTC	CATLLGTGINYGYTF
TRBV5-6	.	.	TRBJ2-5	TGTGCCAGCAGCCCCTGGACAGAAGAGACCCAGTACTTC	CASSPWTEETQYF
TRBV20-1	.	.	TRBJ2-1	TGCAGTGCTAGTATCCTAGTTTTGGGCGAGCAGTTCTTC	CSASILVLGEQFF
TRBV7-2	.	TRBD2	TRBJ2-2	TGTGCCAGCAGCTTCGGACTAGCGGGAGGAAGGCCGAACACCGGGGAGCTGTTTTTT	CASSFGLAGGRPNTGELFF
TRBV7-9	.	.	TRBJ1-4	TGTGCCAGCAGCCCCGGGCCAGCTTCGGGGGAAAAACTGTTTTTT	CASSPGPASGEKLFF
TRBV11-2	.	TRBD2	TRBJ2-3	TGTGCCAGCAGCCCCCTAGCGGTTAGCACAGATACGCAGTATTTT	CASSPLAVSTDTQYF
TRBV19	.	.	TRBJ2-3	TGTGCCAGTAGCCGAGCCACAGGTACGCAGTATTTT	CASSRATGTQYF
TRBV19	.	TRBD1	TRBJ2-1	TGTGCCAGTAGTGGGGACAGGGTATCTTTAAATGAGCAGTTCTTC	CASSGDRVSLNEQFF
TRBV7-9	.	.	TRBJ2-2	TGTGCCAGCAGTGGCCATACCGGGGAGCTGTTTTTT	CASSGHTGELFF
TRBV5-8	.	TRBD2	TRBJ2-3	TGTGCCAGCAGCACCGGACTAGCATCCACAGATACGCAGTATTTT	CASSTGLASTDTQYF
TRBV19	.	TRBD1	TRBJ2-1	TGTGCCAGTAGTATGACCGGGACAGGGGTTTATGAGCAGTTCTTC	CASSMTGTGVYEQFF
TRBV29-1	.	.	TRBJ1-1	TGCAGCGTTGACGTTCCCCCGACAGTAGTTAACACTGAAGCTTTCTTT	CSVDVPPTVVNTEAFF
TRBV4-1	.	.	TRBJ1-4	TGCGCCAGCAGCCTGGGTTTGGCGGGTGGTGAAAAACTGTTTTTT	CASSLGLAGGEKLFF
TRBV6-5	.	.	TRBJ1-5	TGTGCCAGCACCGACCCGGGTCAGCCCCAGCATTTT	CASTDPGQPQHF
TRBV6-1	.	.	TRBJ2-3	TGTGCCAGCAGTGAAGTTGCTAGCGATACGCAGTATTTT	CASSEVASDTQYF
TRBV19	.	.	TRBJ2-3	TGTGCCACCAACCCCGGGTTCGAGAATACGCAGTATTTT	CATNPGFENTQYF
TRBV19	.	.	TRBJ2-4	TGTGCCAGTAAATTTCTAGGGGGAGCCAAAAACATTCAGTACTTC	CASKFLGGAKNIQYF
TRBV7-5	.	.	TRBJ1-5	TGTGTCAGAAGCTTACAGGGGGGACGCAATCAGCCCCAGCATTTT	CVRSLQGGRNQPQHF
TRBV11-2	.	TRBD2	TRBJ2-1	TGTGCCAGCAGCTTGGGACTAGCGGGAGATAGGGATGAGCAGTTCTTC	CASSLGLAGDRDEQFF
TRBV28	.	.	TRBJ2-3	TGTGCCAGCAGTCCATTCGCCGGGACTCATTCCAACACAGATACGCAGTATTTT	CASSPFAGTHSNTDTQYF
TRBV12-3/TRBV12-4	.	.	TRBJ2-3	TGTGCCAGCAGGTGGGACCCCGCAGATACGCAGTATTTT	CASRWDPADTQYF
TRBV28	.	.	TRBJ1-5	TGTGCCAGCAGCCCCTGGGATCAGCCCCAGCATTTT	CASSPWDQPQHF
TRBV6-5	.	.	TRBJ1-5	TGTGCCAGCAGGCCCGGGTTTTATGACAATCAGCCCCAGCATTTT	CASRPGFYDNQPQHF
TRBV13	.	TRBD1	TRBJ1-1	TGTGCCAGCAGCTTAGACGGACAGGCGAACACTGAAGCTTTCTTT	CASSLDGQANTEAFF
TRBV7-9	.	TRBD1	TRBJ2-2	TGTGCCAGCAGCTCGGGACAGCTTAGCTTGAACACCGGGGAGCTGTTTTTT	CASSSGQLSLNTGELFF
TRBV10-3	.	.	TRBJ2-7	TGTGCCATCAGCCCCTCTAGCGCGCTATACGAGGAACAGTACTTC	CAISPSSALYEEQYF
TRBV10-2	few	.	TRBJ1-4	TGCGCCAGCAGTGTGGGCTCTGAAAAACTGTTTTTT	CASSVGSEKLFF
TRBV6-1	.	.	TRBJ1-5	TGTGCCAGCAGTGAAGGACCCGGTAGCAATCAGCCCCAGCATTTT	CASSEGPGSNQPQHF
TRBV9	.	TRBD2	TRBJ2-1	TGTGCCAGCAGCGTAGTCACAGCGGGAGAGGCTGAGCAGTTCTTC	CASSVVTAGEAEQFF
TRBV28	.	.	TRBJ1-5	TGTGCCAGCAGTTTACGGCCCCAGCATTTT	CASSLRPQHF
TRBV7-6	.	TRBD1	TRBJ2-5	TGTGCCAGCAGCCGACGAGCGGGACAGGGGGAGACCCAGTACTTC	CASSRRAGQGETQYF
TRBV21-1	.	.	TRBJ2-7	TGTGCCAGCAGCGCCCCCCCGGCGGTCCGGGAGCGGAGGACCTACGAGCAGTACTTC	CASSAPPAVRERRTYEQYF
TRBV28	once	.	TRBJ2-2	TGTGCCAGCAGTTCGGTAGCGGAGGCAACCGGGGAGCTGTTTTTT	CASSSVAEATGELFF
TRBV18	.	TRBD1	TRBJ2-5	TGTGCCAGCTCACCTTCTCCGCGGACAGGGGGCCTACAAGAGACCCAGTACTTC	CASSPSPRTGGLQETQYF